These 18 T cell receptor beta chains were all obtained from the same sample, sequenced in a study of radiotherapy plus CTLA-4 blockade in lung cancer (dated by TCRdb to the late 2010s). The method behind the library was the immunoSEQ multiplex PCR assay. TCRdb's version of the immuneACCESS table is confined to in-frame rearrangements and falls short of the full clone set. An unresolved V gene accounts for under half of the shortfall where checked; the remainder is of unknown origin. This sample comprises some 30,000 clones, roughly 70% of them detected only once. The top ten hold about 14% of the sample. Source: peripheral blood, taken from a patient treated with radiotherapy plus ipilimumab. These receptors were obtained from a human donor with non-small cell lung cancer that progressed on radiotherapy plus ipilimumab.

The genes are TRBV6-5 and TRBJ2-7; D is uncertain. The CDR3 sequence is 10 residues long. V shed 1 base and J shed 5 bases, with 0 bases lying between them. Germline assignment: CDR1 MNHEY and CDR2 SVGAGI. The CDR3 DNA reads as TGTGCCAGCAGTTACTACGAGCAGTACTTC. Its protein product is CASSYYEQYF.

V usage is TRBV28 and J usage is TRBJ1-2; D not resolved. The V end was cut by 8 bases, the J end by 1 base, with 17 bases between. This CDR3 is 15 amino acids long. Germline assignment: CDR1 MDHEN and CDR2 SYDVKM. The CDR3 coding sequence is TGTGCCAGCCATTTCGTGGCAGCCGGTAACTATGGCTACACCTTC. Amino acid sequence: CASHFVAAGNYGYTF.

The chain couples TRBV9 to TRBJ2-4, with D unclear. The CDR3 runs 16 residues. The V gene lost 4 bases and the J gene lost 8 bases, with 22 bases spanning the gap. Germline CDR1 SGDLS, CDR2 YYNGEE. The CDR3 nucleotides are TGTGCCAGCAGCCCTTCGGGCAGCCCTCTCAATTACATTCAGTACTTC. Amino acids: CASSPSGSPLNYIQYF.

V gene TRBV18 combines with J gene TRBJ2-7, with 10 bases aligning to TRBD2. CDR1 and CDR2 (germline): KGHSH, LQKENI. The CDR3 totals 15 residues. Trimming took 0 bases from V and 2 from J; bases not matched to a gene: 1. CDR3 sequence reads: CASSPPLAGAYEQYF. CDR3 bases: TGTGCCAGCTCACCACCCCTAGCGGGGGCCTACGAGCAGTACTTC.

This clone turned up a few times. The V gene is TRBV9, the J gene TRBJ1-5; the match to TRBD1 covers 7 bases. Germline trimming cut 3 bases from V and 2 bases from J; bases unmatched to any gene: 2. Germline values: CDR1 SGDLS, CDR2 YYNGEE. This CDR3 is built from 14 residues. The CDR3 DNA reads TGTGCCAGCAGCGACAGGGGCGGCAATCAGCCCCAGCATTTT. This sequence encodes CASSDRGGNQPQHF. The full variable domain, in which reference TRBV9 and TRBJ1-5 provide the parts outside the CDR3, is DSGVTQTPKHLITATGQRVTLRCSPRSGDLSVYWYQQSLDQGLQFLIQYYNGEERAKGNILERFSAQQFPDLHSELNLSSLELGDSALYFCASSDRGGNQPQHFGDGTRLSIL.

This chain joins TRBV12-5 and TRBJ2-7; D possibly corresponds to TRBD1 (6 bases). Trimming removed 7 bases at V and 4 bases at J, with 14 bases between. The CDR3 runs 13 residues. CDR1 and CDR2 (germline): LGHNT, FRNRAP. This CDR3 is CASALDSDYEQYF. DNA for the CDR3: TGTGCTAGTGCCCTGGACAGCGATTACGAGCAGTACTTC.

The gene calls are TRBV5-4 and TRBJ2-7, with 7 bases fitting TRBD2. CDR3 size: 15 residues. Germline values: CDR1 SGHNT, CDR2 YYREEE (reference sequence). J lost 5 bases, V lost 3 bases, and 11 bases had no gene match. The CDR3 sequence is CASSSYREANHEQYF. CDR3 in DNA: TGTGCCAGCAGCTCGTATCGGGAGGCGAACCACGAGCAGTACTTC.

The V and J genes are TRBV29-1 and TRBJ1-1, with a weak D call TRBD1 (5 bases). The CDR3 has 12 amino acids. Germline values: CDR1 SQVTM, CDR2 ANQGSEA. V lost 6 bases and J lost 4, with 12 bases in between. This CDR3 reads CSVRGWGTEAFF. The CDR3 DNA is TGCAGCGTCCGGGGCTGGGGCACTGAAGCTTTCTTT.

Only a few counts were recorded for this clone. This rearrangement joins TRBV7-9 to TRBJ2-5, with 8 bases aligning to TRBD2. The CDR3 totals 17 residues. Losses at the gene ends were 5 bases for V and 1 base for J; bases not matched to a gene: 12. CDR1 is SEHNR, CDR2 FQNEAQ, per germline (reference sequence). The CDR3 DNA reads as TGTGCCAGCAGCCTTGGGGTCCGGGAGGGCCCCCAAGAGACCCAGTACTTC. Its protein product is CASSLGVREGPQETQYF.

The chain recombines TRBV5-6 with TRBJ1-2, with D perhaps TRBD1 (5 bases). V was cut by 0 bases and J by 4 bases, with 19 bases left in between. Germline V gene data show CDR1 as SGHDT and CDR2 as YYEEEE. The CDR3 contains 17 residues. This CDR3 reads CASSLGLNGGLGYGYTF. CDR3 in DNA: TGTGCCAGCAGCTTGGGTCTGAATGGGGGTCTGGGCTATGGCTACACCTTC.

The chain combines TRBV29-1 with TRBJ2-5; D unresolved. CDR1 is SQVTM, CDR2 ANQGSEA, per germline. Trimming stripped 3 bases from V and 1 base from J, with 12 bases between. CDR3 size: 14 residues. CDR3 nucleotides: TGCAGCGTTGATCTTAAGGGCACCCAAGAGACCCAGTACTTC. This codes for CSVDLKGTQETQYF.

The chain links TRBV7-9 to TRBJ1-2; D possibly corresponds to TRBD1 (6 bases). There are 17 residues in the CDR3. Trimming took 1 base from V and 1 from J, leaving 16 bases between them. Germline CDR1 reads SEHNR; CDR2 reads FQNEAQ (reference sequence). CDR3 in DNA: TGTGCCAGCAGCTTAGAATCGCTGACAGGAATTAACTATGGCTACACCTTC. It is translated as CASSLESLTGINYGYTF.

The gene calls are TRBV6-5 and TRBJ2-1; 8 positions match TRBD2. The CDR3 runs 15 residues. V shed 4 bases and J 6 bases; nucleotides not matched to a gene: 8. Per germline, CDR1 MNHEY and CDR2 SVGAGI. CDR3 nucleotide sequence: TGTGCCAGCAGTTTTCGCGGGGGGCAGGTCAATGAGCAGTTCTTC. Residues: CASSFRGGQVNEQFF.

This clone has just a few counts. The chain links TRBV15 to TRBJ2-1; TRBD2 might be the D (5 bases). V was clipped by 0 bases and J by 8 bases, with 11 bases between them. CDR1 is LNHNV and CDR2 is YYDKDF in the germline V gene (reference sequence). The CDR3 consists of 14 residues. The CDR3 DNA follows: TGTGCCACCAGCAGAGATCTAGCCGGGGATGAGCAGTTCTTC. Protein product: CATSRDLAGDEQFF.

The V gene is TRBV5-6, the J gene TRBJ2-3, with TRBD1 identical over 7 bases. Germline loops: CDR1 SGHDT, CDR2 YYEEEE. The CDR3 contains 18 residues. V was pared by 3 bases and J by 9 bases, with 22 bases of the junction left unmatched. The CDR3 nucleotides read TGTGCCAGCAGCTCCGGGACAGTCATTACCCCGGAGCCCGGAACGCAGTATTTT. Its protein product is CASSSGTVITPEPGTQYF.

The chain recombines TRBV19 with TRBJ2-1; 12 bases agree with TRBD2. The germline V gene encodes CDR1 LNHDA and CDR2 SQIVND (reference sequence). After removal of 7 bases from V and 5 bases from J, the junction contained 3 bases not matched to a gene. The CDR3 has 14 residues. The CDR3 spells CASTGLAGNNEQFF. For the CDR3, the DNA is TGTGCCAGTACTGGACTAGCGGGGAACAATGAGCAGTTCTTC. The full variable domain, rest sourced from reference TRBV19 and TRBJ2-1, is DGGITQSPKYLFRKEGQNVTLSCEQNLNHDAMYWYRQDPGQGLRLIYYSQIVNDFQKGDIAEGYSVSREKKESFPLTVTSAQKNPTAFYLCASTGLAGNNEQFFGPGTRLTVL.

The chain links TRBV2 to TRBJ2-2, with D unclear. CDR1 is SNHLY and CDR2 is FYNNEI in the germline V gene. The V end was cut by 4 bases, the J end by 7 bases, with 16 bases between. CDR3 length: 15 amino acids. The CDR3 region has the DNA TGTGCCAGCAGTGCGGCATCCTCCTTAAGCGGGGAGCTGTTTTTT. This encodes CASSAASSLSGELFF.

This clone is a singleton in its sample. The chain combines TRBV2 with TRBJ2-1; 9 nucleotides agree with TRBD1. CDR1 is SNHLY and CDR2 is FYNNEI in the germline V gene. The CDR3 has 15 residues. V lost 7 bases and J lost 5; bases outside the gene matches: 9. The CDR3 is CASTMGQGGNNEQFF. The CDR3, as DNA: TGTGCCAGCACGATGGGACAGGGAGGCAACAATGAGCAGTTCTTC.